This TCR beta chain was retrieved from a study of T cells after yellow fever vaccination. About the study: SMART-Seq v4 Ultra Low Input prepared the low-cell-number fractions.

TCRdb used MiXCR to reprocess the 5' RACE reads, holding one entry per CDR3 protein. The sample includes fewer than 450,000 distinct CDR3 sequences, roughly 4% of them seen just once. Findings of the study overall: The secondary T-cell response peaked on day 5, not day 15, but was weaker. Post-booster samples contained most primary-vaccination clones (nearly 98% CD4, approximately 88% CD8).

This clonotype was counted only a few times. The antigen remains undetermined. The CDR3 covers 14 residues. Germline trimming cut 5 bases from V and 1 base from J; bases unmatched to any gene: 5. Germline V gene lookup returns CDR1 DFQATT and CDR2 SNEGSKA (reference sequence). Sequencing was performed on PBMCs, taken 5 days after the yellow fever booster vaccination. This clonotype was sampled from a man aged 18-30 years who received the YFV17D yellow fever vaccine. The J gene is TRBJ2-3, the V gene TRBV20-1; 8 nucleotides line up with TRBD2. The CDR3 region is CSAFRGGGTDTQYF. The CDR3 DNA follows: TGCAGTGCTTTCCGGGGGGGGGGCACAGATACGCAGTATTTT.